This T cell receptor (beta chain) was recovered during a study of shared clonotypes between healthy human individuals. In regard to this clone: Its antigen is unidentified.

A deep-level run was used for the assay. Under the authors' procedure: Filtering differed, since immunoSEQ gave only junction sequences and no quality scores. Only in-frame clones appear in the TCRdb table, and some are missing; sequencing was by immunoSEQ multiplex PCR. For V, J and clone size, that table is used; D and trimming come from the DNA. The sample holds 2,500,000 or so clones, approximately 90% seen once. Study findings and constraints: The genetic and exposure-history diversity represented was limited by few donors. Non-shared clonotypes had lower generation probabilities than clonotypes shared by all four sorted-subset donors.

The CDR3 totals 17 residues. The V gene lost 4 bases and the J gene lost 1 base, with 20 bases spanning the gap. The germline V gene has CDR1 SGHRS and CDR2 YFSETQ. The V gene is TRBV5-1, the J gene TRBJ2-5, with D perhaps matching TRBD1 (6 bases). The sample consisted of naive CD4+ T cells from PBMCs. The subset: CD45RA+ positively selected. The clonotype comes from a man younger than 35 in good health. Some clones in this sample may be carry-over from other donors' samples. CDR3 residues: CASSTQPQGVSQETQYF. DNA of the CDR3: TGCGCCAGCAGCACCCAACCACAGGGAGTTTCCCAAGAGACCCAGTACTTC.